This T cell receptor beta chain appears in the sequencing data of a study of beta chain features in type 1 diabetes. Study-level background: The patient and healthy donor groups were comparable for age, gender and cell yields. Taken together, all samples contributed approximately 110 million examined sorted cells. Points from the study as a whole: Patients and controls would share equally any PCR tilt toward shorter templates.

Staining for CD45RO/CCR7/CD25/CD127/CD95/CD27 allowed sorting of CD4+ naive, central memory, regulatory and stem cell-like memory cells. TCRB transcripts that were expressed got sequenced, as all of the isolated RNA had been reverse transcribed. Only in-frame clones appear in the TCRdb table, and some are missing; sequencing was by immunoSEQ multiplex PCR. Among under 950,000 clones, about a sixth were seen once, and the ten largest hold around 0.02%. This clone came up a few times. Antigen unknown. Germline V CDR1 and CDR2: SGHRS, YFSETQ. The CDR3 is 14 residues long. V lost 2 bases to trimming and J lost 5 bases; unmatched junction nucleotides: 4.

The chain has TRBV5-1 and TRBJ1-1; 9 bases map to TRBD1. The specimen was naive CD4+ T cells from blood. This receptor was identified in a woman aged 18-29 years in good health. As DNA, the CDR3 is TGCGCCAGCAGCTTAGACAGGGGGAGGACTGAAGCTTTCTTT. This sequence encodes CASSLDRGRTEAFF.